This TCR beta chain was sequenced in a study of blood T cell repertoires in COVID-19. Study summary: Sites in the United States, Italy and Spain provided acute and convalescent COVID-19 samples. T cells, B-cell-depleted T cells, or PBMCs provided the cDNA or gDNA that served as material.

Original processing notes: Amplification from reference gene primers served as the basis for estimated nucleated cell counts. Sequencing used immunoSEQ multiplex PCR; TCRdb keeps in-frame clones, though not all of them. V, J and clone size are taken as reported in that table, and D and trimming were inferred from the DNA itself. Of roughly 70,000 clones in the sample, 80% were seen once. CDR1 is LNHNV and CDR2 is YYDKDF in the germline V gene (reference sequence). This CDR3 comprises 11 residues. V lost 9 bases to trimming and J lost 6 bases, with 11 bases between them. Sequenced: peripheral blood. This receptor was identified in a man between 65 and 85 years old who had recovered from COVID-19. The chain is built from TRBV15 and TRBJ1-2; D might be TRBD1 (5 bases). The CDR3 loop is CATPRVDGYTF. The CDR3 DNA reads TGTGCCACTCCCAGGGTAGATGGCTACACCTTC.